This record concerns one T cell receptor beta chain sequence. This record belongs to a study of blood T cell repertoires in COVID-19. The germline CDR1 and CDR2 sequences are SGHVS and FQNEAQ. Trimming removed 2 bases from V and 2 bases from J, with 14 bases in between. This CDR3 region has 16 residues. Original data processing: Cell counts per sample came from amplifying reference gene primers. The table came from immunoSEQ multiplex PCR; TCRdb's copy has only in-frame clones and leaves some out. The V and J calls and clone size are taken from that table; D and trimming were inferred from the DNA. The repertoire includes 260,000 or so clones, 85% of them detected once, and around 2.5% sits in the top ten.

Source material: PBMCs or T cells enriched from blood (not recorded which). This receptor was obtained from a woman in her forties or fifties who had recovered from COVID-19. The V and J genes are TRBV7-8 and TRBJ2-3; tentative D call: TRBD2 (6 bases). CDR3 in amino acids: CASSLPPAGTTDTQYF. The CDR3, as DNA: TGTGCCAGCAGCTTACCCCCGGCGGGAACCACAGATACGCAGTATTTT.